The 26 T cell receptor beta chains presented below share a single source sample, sequenced in a study of T cells in Graves' hyperthyroidism and ophthalmopathy. Amplification of TCR beta CDR3 regions was performed using RNA transcripts as template. The TCR CDR3 was amplified in a first-round RT-PCR using the HTBI primer set. From the multiplex PCR reads, TCRdb called clonotypes with MiXCR, one entry per CDR3 protein. This sample has about 290,000 distinct CDR3 sequences; less than 15% occur once, and the top ten carry roughly 8%. The material sequenced was blood. These receptors were taken from a woman in her twenties or thirties with Graves' hyperthyroidism that later progressed to Graves' ophthalmopathy.

Many counts were recorded for this clonotype. The chain carries TRBV27 and TRBJ1-1; weak D call: TRBD1 (5 bases). Germline loops: CDR1 MNHEY, CDR2 SMNVEV (reference sequence). Deletions cut 3 bases from V and 4 bases from J, with 9 bases between. The CDR3 runs to 13 residues. The CDR3 reads CASSFLRATEAFF. CDR3 bases: TGTGCCAGCAGTTTCCTCAGGGCCACTGAAGCTTTCTTT.

This clonotype was counted between two and nine times. This chain joins TRBV20-1 and TRBJ2-1, with 7 bases identical to TRBD2. The CDR3 sequence is 14 residues long. Trimming at V came to 0 bases and at J to 9 bases, leaving 8 bases not matched to a gene. CDR1 and CDR2 from the germline V gene are DFQATT and SNEGSKA (reference sequence). CDR3 sequence: CSAREIAGLGEQFF. The CDR3 DNA is TGCAGTGCTAGAGAAATAGCGGGTTTGGGTGAGCAGTTCTTC.

The rearrangement links TRBV20-1 to TRBJ2-1, with 14 bases that match TRBD2. Germline values: CDR1 DFQATT, CDR2 SNEGSKA (reference sequence). This CDR3 has 16 amino acids. The junction had 6 bases not matched to a gene; V was cut back by 6 bases and J by 2 bases. The CDR3 DNA is TGCAGTGCGCCGCGACTAGCGGGAGGGGCCTACAATGAGCAGTTCTTC. As protein: CSAPRLAGGAYNEQFF.

This clonotype was counted between two and nine times. The gene calls are TRBV5-1 and TRBJ2-3; TRBD2 might be the D (6 bases). Trimming left V 7 bases short and J 6 bases short, with 18 bases between. CDR3 length equals 14 residues. Germline values: CDR1 SGHRS, CDR2 YFSETQ. CDR3 in DNA: TGCGCCAGCCAGCCGGGGGATTTGGTGGATACGCAGTATTTT. Its protein product is CASQPGDLVDTQYF.

This clonotype was observed at least ten times. The chain is built from TRBV6-1 and TRBJ2-2, with 9 bases identical to TRBD2. Germline lookup yields CDR1 MNHNS and CDR2 SASEGT. The CDR3 is 14 amino acids. Losses at the gene ends were 7 bases for V and 6 bases for J; bases not matched to a gene: 6. CDR3 protein: CASTPGTSSGELFF. In DNA form, the CDR3 reads TGTGCCAGCACCCCCGGGACTAGCTCCGGGGAGCTGTTTTTT.

This clonotype occurred many times. This sequence joins TRBV7-9 and TRBJ2-3; 7 bases are shared with TRBD2. The germline gives CDR1 SEHNR, CDR2 FQNEAQ (reference sequence). The ends lost 1 base at V and 0 bases at J; junction bases unmatched: 7. The CDR3 runs 17 residues. Here the CDR3 reads CASSLDLLALSTDTQYF. CDR3 nucleotides: TGTGCCAGCAGCTTAGATCTACTAGCGCTAAGCACAGATACGCAGTATTTT.

The chain recombines TRBV7-9 with TRBJ2-5, with D tentatively TRBD2 (7 bases). The V and J ends lost 6 bases and 4 bases respectively, with 12 bases between them. CDR1 and CDR2 from the germline V gene are SEHNR and FQNEAQ (reference sequence). The CDR3 is made up of 13 amino acids. CDR3 coding DNA: TGTGCCAGCAGGGGGGGGCTTGGAGAGACCCAGTACTTC. Encoded protein: CASRGGLGETQYF.

The table lists this clonotype with many counts. The chain is built from TRBV29-1 and TRBJ2-5; 7 bases agree with TRBD2. This CDR3 comprises 14 residues. Germline V lookup: CDR1 SQVTM, CDR2 ANQGSEA. The V gene end was trimmed by 4 bases and the J gene end by 4 bases; junction bases not matched to a gene: 9. CDR3 bases: TGCAGCGTTGTAAAGGGAGGGGTTGGAGAGACCCAGTACTTC. Amino acid sequence: CSVVKGGVGETQYF.

This clonotype has at least ten counts. J is TRBJ1-1 and V is TRBV6-1, with TRBD1 matching 7 bases. The CDR3 sequence is 14 residues long. Per germline, CDR1 MNHNS and CDR2 SASEGT. Losses at the gene ends were 6 bases for V and 11 bases for J; bases not matched to a gene: 15. CDR3: CASSPDRDVPLAFF. The CDR3 DNA sequence: TGTGCCAGCAGCCCAGACAGGGACGTTCCCTTGGCTTTCTTT.

This clonotype was detected many times. The chain has TRBV27 and TRBJ1-2; the match to TRBD1 covers 7 bases. The CDR3 runs to 15 residues. The germline V gene has CDR1 MNHEY and CDR2 SMNVEV (reference sequence). Unmatched junction bases numbered 11, after V lost 3 bases and J lost 7 bases. The CDR3 region is CASSLWPGDRGGYTF. CDR3 in DNA: TGTGCCAGCAGTTTGTGGCCGGGGGACAGAGGTGGCTACACCTTC.

This clonotype was picked up many times. The chain links TRBV11-3 to TRBJ2-1; D is possibly TRBD2 (5 bases). Trimming pared 5 bases from V and 0 bases from J, leaving 14 bases between. There are 16 residues in the CDR3. Germline CDR1 and CDR2: SGHNT and YENEEA. CDR3 in DNA: TGTGCCAGCAGCCGTTTCGTTGGGAGCTCCTACAATGAGCAGTTCTTC. Residues: CASSRFVGSSYNEQFF.

This clonotype was recorded at least ten times. The chain carries TRBV13 and TRBJ2-3; 12 bases match TRBD2. The CDR3 is 17 residues long. The junction had 18 bases not matched to a gene; V was cut back by 7 bases and J by 10 bases. Germline V gene lookup returns CDR1 PRHDT and CDR2 FYEKMQ (reference sequence). The CDR3 DNA reads as TGTGCCAGCACCGAGAGGCTGGGACTAGCGGGTCCTTCTCCGCAGTATTTT. Translated, it gives CASTERLGLAGPSPQYF.

The table lists this clonotype with many counts. This chain connects TRBV6-2 or TRBV6-3 to TRBJ1-4; D unresolved. CDR1 is MNHEY and CDR2 is SVGEGT in the germline V gene. Trimming left V 5 bases short and J 3 bases short, with 7 bases between. The CDR3 totals 13 residues. The CDR3 DNA reads TGTGCCAGCAGTCGGAATTCTAATGAAAAACTGTTTTTT. This codes for CASSRNSNEKLFF.

The chain is built from TRBV28 and TRBJ2-7; D not certain. V was shortened by 3 bases and J by 5 bases, with 14 bases between the two germline ends. The CDR3 is made up of 14 amino acids. CDR1 and CDR2 from the germline V gene are MDHEN and SYDVKM. In nucleotides, the CDR3 is TGTGCCAGCAGTTTGACCTCCGGAACCGACGAGCAGTACTTC. Translating it yields CASSLTSGTDEQYF.

This clonotype was seen many times. The V gene is TRBV6-1, the J gene TRBJ1-1, with no clear D. CDR1 is MNHNS and CDR2 is SASEGT in the germline V gene. V was trimmed by 5 bases and J by 0 bases, leaving 7 bases between them. This CDR3 has 13 amino acids. As DNA, the CDR3 is TGTGCCAGCAGTCGAGCGGTGAACACTGAAGCTTTCTTT. It yields the protein CASSRAVNTEAFF.

This clonotype was observed a handful of times. The rearrangement joins TRBV4-1 to TRBJ2-7, with D unclear. Germline V gene sequence: CDR1 MGHRA, CDR2 YSYEKL. V dropped 0 bases and J dropped 3 bases, with 15 bases sitting between them. The CDR3 covers 16 residues. The CDR3 nucleotides are TGCGCCAGCAGCCAAGAGGTGCAGGAGCCTAGCTACGAGCAGTACTTC. Translation gives CASSQEVQEPSYEQYF.

This clonotype has just a few counts. This chain connects TRBV18 to TRBJ2-7, with D tentatively TRBD2 (7 bases). Germline-derived CDR1 and CDR2 are KGHSH and LQKENI. Trimming pared 9 bases from V and 2 bases from J, leaving 17 bases between. There are 14 residues in the CDR3. The CDR3 DNA reads as TGTGCCAGTTTAGGGGGGGATTCGCCCTACGAGCAGTACTTC. This sequence encodes CASLGGDSPYEQYF.

About this clonotype itself: This clone may be a read error of a much larger clone one base away. Lacking the conserved final phenylalanine or tryptophan, this CDR3 likely reflects a read error. This chain uses TRBV19 with TRBJ2-5, with TRBD2 matching 8 bases. The CDR3 runs to 15 residues. CDR1 and CDR2 from the germline V gene are LNHDA and SQIVND (reference sequence). J gave up 2 bases and V 6 bases, and 8 bases lay outside the gene matches. CDR3 coding DNA: TGTGCCAGTAGCATAATAGCGGGGCCACAAGAGACCCAGTACCTC. Protein product: CASSIIAGPQETQYL.

This clonotype was detected ten times or more. The CDR3 is CAISESAEDTGELFF. Here the CDR3 DNA reads TGTGCCATCAGTGAGTCTGCTGAGGACACCGGGGAGCTGTTTTTT. The chain joins TRBV10-3 to TRBJ2-2; D is uncertain. CDR3 size: 15 residues. V dropped 0 bases and J dropped 3 bases, with 8 bases sitting between them. Germline V gene lookup returns CDR1 ENHRY and CDR2 SYGVKD.

This clonotype was observed a handful of times. The gene calls are TRBV19 and TRBJ1-1; 7 bases match TRBD1. From germline, CDR1 is LNHDA and CDR2 SQIVND (reference sequence). The CDR3 has 13 amino acids. V lost 4 bases to trimming and J lost 3 bases; unmatched junction nucleotides: 2. As DNA, the CDR3 is TGTGCCAGTAGTAACGACAGGGACACTGAAGCTTTCTTT. It is translated as CASSNDRDTEAFF.

This clonotype was counted ten times or more. The chain joins TRBV7-2 to TRBJ1-1, with unresolved D. This CDR3 is 12 amino acids long. The V gene's germline CDR1 is SGHTA and CDR2 FQGNSA. Trimming took 6 bases from V and 4 from J, leaving 9 bases between them. The CDR3 DNA sequence: TGTGCCAGCAGGATCGTCCCCACTGAAGCTTTCTTT. Its protein is CASRIVPTEAFF. The whole variable domain, remainder taken from reference TRBV7-2 and TRBJ1-1, is GAGVSQSPSNKVTEKGKDVELRCDPISGHTALYWYRQSLGQGLEFLIYFQGNSAPDKSGLPSDRFSAERTGGSVSTLTIQRTQQEDSAVYLCASRIVPTEAFFGQGTRLTVV.

This clonotype appeared many times. The chain links TRBV9 to TRBJ2-7; tentatively, D is TRBD1 (5 bases). The CDR3 is made up of 14 amino acids. Trimming left V 0 bases short and J 4 bases short, with 11 bases between. CDR1 SGDLS and CDR2 YYNGEE come from the germline V gene. CDR3 protein: CASSVAGNHYEQYF. CDR3 nucleotides: TGTGCCAGCAGCGTAGCAGGGAACCATTACGAGCAGTACTTC.

This clonotype was observed many times. The chain uses TRBV10-3 and TRBJ2-1; D possibly uses TRBD1 or TRBD2 (6 bases each). This CDR3 has 13 amino acids. From germline, CDR1 is ENHRY and CDR2 SYGVKD. V was shortened by 7 bases and J by 7 bases, with 14 bases between the two germline ends. CDR3 sequence: CAITGAQGNEQFF. The CDR3 DNA follows: TGTGCCATCACGGGGGCCCAAGGGAATGAGCAGTTCTTC.

The chain couples TRBV19 to TRBJ1-5; TRBD1 agrees at 7 bases. The CDR3 runs to 15 residues. CDR1 LNHDA and CDR2 SQIVND come from the germline V gene (reference sequence). V gave up 6 bases and J gave up 1 base; unmatched junction bases: 6. The CDR3 region has the DNA TGTGCCAGTAGAGACAGGGAGCGAAGCAATCAGCCCCAGCATTTT. This encodes CASRDRERSNQPQHF.

This clonotype was seen only a few times. This chain links TRBV29-1 with TRBJ2-1; no firm D call. The CDR3 is 12 amino acids. CDR1 is SQVTM and CDR2 is ANQGSEA in the germline V gene. V was pared by 3 bases and J by 4 bases, with 7 bases between. The CDR3 region is CSVEGRYNEQFF. CDR3 coding DNA: TGCAGCGTTGAGGGCAGGTACAATGAGCAGTTCTTC.

This clonotype was recorded many times. The chain joins TRBV28 to TRBJ2-7; 7 nucleotides align to TRBD2. With 1 base clipped from V and 3 bases from J, the junction kept 12 bases outside the gene matches. This CDR3 comprises 17 residues. Germline V gene sequence: CDR1 MDHEN, CDR2 SYDVKM. This chain's CDR3 is CASSLFSRIAGNYEQYF. The DNA for the CDR3 is TGTGCCAGCAGTTTATTTTCTCGAATAGCGGGTAACTACGAGCAGTACTTC.